This TCR beta chain was obtained from a study of blood T cell repertoires in COVID-19. Study details: Italy, Spain and the United States were the sources of the convalescent and acute COVID-19 samples.

The CDR3 is made up of 15 amino acids. V lost 3 bases to trimming and J lost 2 bases, with 12 bases between them. Looked up from germline, CDR1 is SGHRS and CDR2 is YFSETQ. Original processing methods: Using reference gene primer amplification, nucleated cell counts were estimated. Clones were sequenced by immunoSEQ multiplex PCR, and TCRdb holds only the in-frame ones, with some missing. Clonal size and the V and J genes are those of that table, whereas D and trimming came from the DNA. This sample yields 95,000 to 150,000 clones, of which about three quarters are seen a single time; about 2.2% belongs to the top ten.

The TCR was taken from a woman aged 70-85 years with acute or convalescent COVID-19. The rearrangement links TRBV5-1 to TRBJ2-4, with D maybe TRBD1 (6 bases). Sequenced material: peripheral blood. In nucleotides, the CDR3 is TGCGCCAGCAGCTCTGGACAGCCCTCCAAAAACATTCAGTACTTC. Translating it yields CASSSGQPSKNIQYF. Supplemented by reference TRBV5-1 and TRBJ2-4, the full variable domain reads KAGVTQTPRYLIKTRGQQVTLSCSPISGHRSVSWYQQTPGQGLQFLFEYFSETQRNKGNFPGRFSGRQFSNSRSEMNVSTLELGDSALYLCASSSGQPSKNIQYFGAGTRLSVL.